The clone carrying this T cell receptor beta chain has only a few counts. Antigen: not known. These data belong to a study of response to subunit inactivated influenza vaccine. Study-level findings and limits: Each seasonal influenza vaccination, the authors suggested, recruits few new T cells.

MiXCR, run by TCRdb on the RT-PCR reads, gives a single entry per CDR3 protein. The sample lists 450,000 to 550,000 distinct CDR3 sequences, about 25% seen once, with 1.5% to 2% in the top ten. The sequencing used CD4+ T cells sorted from PBMCs, collected about 5 days after vaccination. The TCR was taken from a man over 45 who received an inactivated influenza vaccine.

The CDR3 nucleotides are TGTGCCAGCAGAAAGGGACAGGGTGGGTACGAGCAGTACTTC. Translating gives CASRKGQGGYEQYF. The chain uses TRBV6-1 and TRBJ2-7; 9 positions agree with TRBD1. V lost 6 bases and J lost 4; bases outside the gene matches: 7. The CDR3 has 14 amino acids. Looked up from germline, CDR1 is MNHNS and CDR2 is SASEGT.